The source of this TCR beta chain is a study of vaccination effects on CD4 cells after COVID-19. Study context: Each participant received a vaccine that was either BNT162b2 or mRNA-1273, given as two doses.

This CDR3 is 12 amino acids long. The V gene's germline CDR1 is LGHDT and CDR2 YNNKEL (reference sequence). Trimming removed 3 bases from V and 5 bases from J, with 7 bases in between. Of note for this clone: Its matching antigen is unknown.

Clones were sequenced by immunoSEQ multiplex PCR, and TCRdb holds only the in-frame ones, with some missing. The sample has 30,000 to 40,000 clones; about 80% are singletons. Sequencing was preceded by expansion of antigen-specific CD4+ T cells with viral peptide pools in the ViraFEST assay. CD4+ T cells were isolated after less than 13 days of culture. None of these healthy vaccinees had been infected with SARS-CoV-2 before vaccination. Half of the medium was exchanged for IL-2 medium on both days 3 and 7. The chain employs TRBV3-1 (or the pseudogene TRBV3-2) and TRBJ1-1; D not certain. This specimen consisted of CD4+ T cells from PBMCs cultured with HCoV-OC43 spike peptides, obtained before COVID-19 vaccination. Described subset: HCoV-OC43 spike overlapping peptide pool stimulation. The receptor's source is a human donor who received a COVID-19 vaccine. The CDR3 protein is CASSHGETEAFF. Written as DNA, the CDR3 is TGTGCCAGCAGCCATGGTGAGACTGAAGCTTTCTTT.